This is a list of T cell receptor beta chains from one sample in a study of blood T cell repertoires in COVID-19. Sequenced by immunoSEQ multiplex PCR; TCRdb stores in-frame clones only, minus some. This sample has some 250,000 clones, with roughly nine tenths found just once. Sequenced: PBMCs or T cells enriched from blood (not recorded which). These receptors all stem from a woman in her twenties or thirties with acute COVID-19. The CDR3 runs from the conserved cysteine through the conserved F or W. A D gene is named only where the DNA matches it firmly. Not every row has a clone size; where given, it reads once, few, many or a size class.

DNA: TGTGCCAGCAGCCATGGGACAGGGGGTTATCAGCCCCAGCATTTT
CDR3: CASSHGTGGYQPQHF
D: TRBD1
V: TRBV3-1/TRBV3-2
J: TRBJ1-5
size: NA

DNA: TGTGCCAGCAGCTTTCCTGGGACAGGGCGAGAGGGTGGCTACACCTTC
CDR3: CASSFPGTGREGGYTF
D: TRBD1
V: TRBV7-9
J: TRBJ1-2
size: once

DNA: TGTGCCAGCAGCCTCGCAGATAACTATGGCTACACCTTC
CDR3: CASSLADNYGYTF
D: NA
V: TRBV3-1/TRBV3-2
J: TRBJ1-2
size: once

DNA: TGTGCCAGCAGTTACGGACAGGGGAAGACAGATACGCAGTATTTT
CDR3: CASSYGQGKTDTQYF
D: TRBD1
V: TRBV6-2/TRBV6-3
J: TRBJ2-3
size: NA

DNA: TGTGCCAGCTCACCTTCCGGCTTCGGAGGGAGTCGTCGCGAGCAGTACTTC
CDR3: CASSPSGFGGSRREQYF
D: NA
V: TRBV18
J: TRBJ2-7
size: NA

DNA: TGTGCCAGCAGACAGGAGAACACTGAAGCTTTCTTT
CDR3: CASRQENTEAFF
D: NA
V: TRBV13
J: TRBJ1-1
size: NA

DNA: TGTGCCAGCAGCCCACTGCTAGCGGGGGCCCGTTCTGAGCAGTTCTTC
CDR3: CASSPLLAGARSEQFF
D: TRBD2
V: TRBV3-1/TRBV3-2
J: TRBJ2-1
size: NA

DNA: TGTGCCAGCAGCTTAGAGATGGCTAGCGGGGGGGGCAGTGAGCAGTTCTTC
CDR3: CASSLEMASGGGSEQFF
D: TRBD2
V: TRBV11-3
J: TRBJ2-1
size: NA

DNA: TGTGCCTCCAAATCTATCAGGGTCGGGGAGCTGTTTTTT
CDR3: CASKSIRVGELFF
D: NA
V: TRBV30
J: TRBJ2-2
size: NA

DNA: TGTGCCATCAGTGGCGGGGGGGCAACTAATGAAAAACTGTTTTTT
CDR3: CAISGGGATNEKLFF
D: NA
V: TRBV10-3
J: TRBJ1-4
size: once